The 15 T cell receptor beta chains listed next were all sequenced from one sample in a study of shared clonotypes between healthy human individuals. Assay used: immunoSEQ multiplex PCR; TCRdb lists only in-frame clones, some missing. The table includes around 510,000 clones, roughly 95% detected once. Input material: naive CD4+ T cells sorted from blood. The subset is: CD45RA+ positively selected. These receptors were taken from a woman aged 25 to 39 in good health.

This rearrangement joins TRBV18 to TRBJ2-2, with D possibly being TRBD2 (5 bases). The V and J ends lost 1 base and 3 bases respectively, with 24 bases between them. The CDR3 contains 20 residues. CDR1 is KGHSH, CDR2 LQKENI, per germline. CDR3 loop: CASSPRSGAPPTGDTGELFF. Written as DNA, the CDR3 is TGTGCCAGCTCACCACGGAGCGGAGCCCCTCCCACCGGGGACACCGGGGAGCTGTTTTTT.

The chain joins TRBV28 to TRBJ2-5, with 8 bases that match TRBD2. CDR1 is MDHEN, CDR2 SYDVKM, per germline. This CDR3 is 21 amino acids long. J gave up 7 bases and V 5 bases, and 30 bases lay outside the gene matches. The CDR3 is CASSTRLGSGDKRAAIGTQYF. The CDR3 region has the DNA TGTGCCAGCAGTACACGCTTGGGTAGCGGGGATAAGAGGGCGGCGATTGGGACCCAGTACTTC.

The V and J genes are TRBV6-6 and TRBJ2-3; TRBD2 matches at 8 bases. Germline CDR1 reads MNHNY; CDR2 reads SVGAGI (reference sequence). This CDR3 comprises 14 residues. The V segment lost 7 bases and the J segment 6 bases; nucleotides outside the gene matches: 9. CDR3 loop: CASIPGGSGDTQYF. The CDR3, as DNA: TGTGCCAGCATTCCGGGGGGGTCTGGGGATACGCAGTATTTT.

The chain uses TRBV9 and TRBJ2-1; tentative D call: TRBD1 (6 bases). Germline V gene lookup returns CDR1 SGDLS and CDR2 YYNGEE. The CDR3 spans 14 residues. The V and J ends lost 4 bases and 8 bases respectively, with 16 bases between them. The CDR3 bases are TGTGCCAGCAGCCCAAACAATCACAGGGATGAGCAGTTCTTC. Its translation is CASSPNNHRDEQFF.

The V gene is TRBV5-1, the J gene TRBJ2-1; 12 nucleotides align to TRBD2. The CDR3 has 17 residues. J was trimmed by 14 bases and V by 4 bases; bases with no gene match: 19. The germline V gene has CDR1 SGHRS and CDR2 YFSETQ. The CDR3 sequence is CASSMSQIASGRGGEFF. DNA for the CDR3: TGCGCCAGCAGCATGAGTCAAATTGCTAGCGGGAGGGGAGGGGAGTTCTTC.

The chain is built from TRBV28 and TRBJ2-7; D perhaps matches TRBD2 (5 bases). With 5 bases removed from V and 2 bases from J, the gap between germline ends came to 13 bases. CDR3 length: 14 residues. In germline, CDR1 is MDHEN, CDR2 SYDVKM. CDR3 DNA sequence: TGTGCCAGCAGTATCAGCGGAGGCCCCTACGAGCAGTACTTC. This translates into CASSISGGPYEQYF.

This clone has a single count. The V gene is TRBV28, the J gene TRBJ2-7; TRBD1 matches at 10 bases. V lost 6 bases to trimming and J lost 7 bases; unmatched junction nucleotides: 9. The length of the CDR3 is 14 residues. Germline CDR1 and CDR2: MDHEN and SYDVKM. Here the CDR3 DNA reads TGTGCCAGCAGCCCCGGGACAGGGGCTTGGGAGCAGTACTTC. This translates into CASSPGTGAWEQYF. Full variable domain (rest looked up from reference TRBV28 and TRBJ2-7): DVKVTQSSRYLVKRTGEKVFLECVQDMDHENMFWYRQDPGLGLRLIYFSYDVKMKEKGDIPEGYSVSREKKERFSLILESASTNQTSMYLCASSPGTGAWEQYFGPGTRLTVT.

This chain uses TRBV5-6 with TRBJ1-5, with 8 bases fitting TRBD1. The CDR3 runs 15 residues. In germline, CDR1 is SGHDT, CDR2 YYEEEE. Losses at the gene ends were 3 bases for V and 4 bases for J; bases not matched to a gene: 6. The CDR3 sequence is CASSSRRTGNQPQHF. CDR3 DNA sequence: TGTGCCAGCAGCTCCCGTAGGACAGGGAATCAGCCCCAGCATTTT.

J is TRBJ2-2 and V is TRBV4-2; the match to TRBD1 covers 8 bases. Germline V CDR1 and CDR2: LGHNA, YNFKEQ. V gave up 4 bases and J gave up 7 bases; unmatched junction bases: 5. The CDR3 totals 14 residues. CDR3 coding DNA: TGTGCCAGCAGCCCGACAGGGGAGGACGGGGAGCTGTTTTTT. The encoded protein is CASSPTGEDGELFF.

The chain employs TRBV4-2 and TRBJ2-2, with D possibly being TRBD2 (5 bases). The length of the CDR3 is 15 residues. The germline gives CDR1 LGHNA, CDR2 YNFKEQ. V gave up 0 bases and J gave up 5 bases, with 10 bases separating them. This CDR3 is CASSQDGLQTGELFF. Here the CDR3 DNA reads TGTGCCAGCAGCCAAGATGGACTCCAGACCGGGGAGCTGTTTTTT.

The rearrangement joins TRBV5-4 to TRBJ2-1; D is ambiguous. V was trimmed by 2 bases and J by 9 bases, leaving 9 bases between them. This CDR3 region has 12 residues. CDR1 and CDR2 (germline): SGHNT, YYREEE (reference sequence). CDR3 coding DNA: TGTGCCAGCAGCTTACTGGTTGGTGAGCAGTTCTTC. This encodes CASSLLVGEQFF.

This CDR3 reads CATSRIPGQGDEQYF. For the CDR3, the DNA is TGTGCCACCAGCAGGATTCCGGGACAGGGGGACGAGCAGTACTTC. The rearrangement uses TRBV15 and TRBJ2-7, with TRBD1 identical over 11 bases. The CDR3 is made up of 15 amino acids. CDR1 and CDR2 (germline): LNHNV, YYDKDF (reference sequence). J was trimmed by 5 bases and V by 3 bases; bases with no gene match: 6.

This rearrangement joins TRBV7-8 to TRBJ2-5; D ambiguous. The CDR3 runs to 14 residues. V was trimmed by 5 bases and J by 2 bases, leaving 12 bases between them. CDR1 and CDR2 from the germline V gene are SGHVS and FQNEAQ. The chain's CDR3 is CASSGRVIQETQYF. CDR3 DNA: TGTGCCAGCAGCGGTAGAGTAATACAAGAGACCCAGTACTTC.

This chain connects TRBV28 to TRBJ1-2; a possible D gene is TRBD1 (5 bases). CDR3 length equals 13 residues. V was cut by 7 bases and J by 12 bases, with 21 bases left in between. The germline CDR1 and CDR2 sequences are MDHEN and SYDVKM. Written as DNA, the CDR3 is TGTGCCAGCACCACCCCCCTCAGGGAGTCGAACACCTTC. It specifies CASTTPLRESNTF.

The chain is built from TRBV5-1 and TRBJ2-3, with D unclear. Between the trimmed V and J ends, which lost 5 bases and 1 base, there was a span of 8 bases. The CDR3 has 13 residues. Germline V gene sequence: CDR1 SGHRS, CDR2 YFSETQ. The CDR3 nucleotides read TGCGCCAGCAGGGGTCCTGGCACAGATACGCAGTATTTT. Its protein product is CASRGPGTDTQYF.